One and the same sample provided the 23 T cell receptor beta chains below, sequenced in a study of blood T cell repertoires in COVID-19. Data came from immunoSEQ multiplex PCR; TCRdb stores just in-frame clones and leaves some out. The table lists 150,000 to 250,000 clones, more than 75% of them singletons, with 5.5% to 7% in the top ten. The sequencing sample was made of peripheral blood. The source is a woman in her thirties or forties with COVID-19, enrolled during active disease.

The chain is built from TRBV25-1 and TRBJ2-3, with a weak D call TRBD1 (6 bases). In germline, CDR1 is MGHDK, CDR2 SYGVNS. The CDR3 runs to 17 residues. V was clipped by 2 bases and J by 1 base, with 16 bases between them. CDR3 nucleotide sequence: TGTGCCAGCAGTGAACCGACAGGTGCCGTGGGCACAGATACGCAGTATTTT. Residues: CASSEPTGAVGTDTQYF.

This clone was counted a few times. The rearrangement links TRBV9 to TRBJ2-2; D is possibly TRBD1 (6 bases). This CDR3 has 16 residues. V was clipped by 4 bases and J by 7 bases, with 20 bases between them. Germline V gives CDR1 SGDLS, CDR2 YYNGEE. The CDR3 loop reads CASSPRTEGGNGELFF. The CDR3 DNA reads TGTGCCAGCAGCCCCCGGACAGAGGGTGGGAACGGGGAGCTGTTTTTT.

V is TRBV10-3 and J is TRBJ2-1; D possibly corresponds to TRBD1 (6 bases). Trimming shortened V by 8 bases and J by 7 bases, and 15 bases separated the two germline ends. The CDR3 is made up of 13 amino acids. CDR1 is ENHRY and CDR2 is SYGVKD in the germline V gene. The DNA of the CDR3 is TGTGCCATCGGACGACAGGAGGCTAATGAGCAGTTCTTC. It specifies CAIGRQEANEQFF.

The rearrangement links TRBV18 to TRBJ1-2; D unclear. The CDR3 consists of 15 residues. Germline values: CDR1 KGHSH, CDR2 LQKENI. V gave up 0 bases and J gave up 4 bases, with 12 bases separating them. CDR3 sequence (DNA): TGTGCCAGCTCACCACCGGTGGACGGACTCTATGGCTACACCTTC. Its protein is CASSPPVDGLYGYTF.

This clone is a singleton in its sample. J is TRBJ1-4 and V is TRBV19, with TRBD1 matching 7 bases. The CDR3 is 15 residues long. Germline lookup yields CDR1 LNHDA and CDR2 SQIVND (reference sequence). With 6 bases clipped from V and 5 bases from J, the junction kept 9 bases outside the gene matches. This CDR3 is CASRAPSGGNEKLFF. The CDR3 bases are TGTGCCAGTAGGGCCCCATCAGGGGGAAATGAAAAACTGTTTTTT.

V gene TRBV5-1 combines with J gene TRBJ1-3; a weak D match, TRBD1 (6 bases). The ends were cut back, 4 bases at V and 7 bases at J, with 15 bases in the middle. CDR1 is SGHRS, CDR2 YFSETQ, per germline. The CDR3 sequence is 14 residues long. The CDR3: CASSPAGTMNTIYF. For the CDR3, the DNA is TGCGCCAGCAGCCCCGCAGGGACAATGAACACCATATATTTT.

In this sample, this clone turned up a few times. This chain connects TRBV12-3 or TRBV12-4 to TRBJ1-1; possible D gene TRBD1, 5 bases. The CDR3 covers 13 residues. Trimming shortened V by 5 bases and J by 4 bases, and 11 bases separated the two germline ends. CDR3 residues: CASSPTVRTEAFF. In DNA form, the CDR3 reads TGTGCCAGCAGTCCGACAGTCCGCACTGAAGCTTTCTTT.

The chain joins TRBV7-2 to TRBJ2-3, with 8 bases identical to TRBD1. Losses at the gene ends were 6 bases for V and 2 bases for J; bases not matched to a gene: 4. CDR1 is SGHTA, CDR2 FQGNSA, per germline. This CDR3 is built from 14 residues. CDR3 sequence: CASRETGATDTQYF. CDR3 DNA: TGTGCCAGCAGAGAGACAGGGGCCACAGATACGCAGTATTTT. The complete variable domain, with remaining parts taken from reference TRBV7-2 and TRBJ2-3, reads GAGVSQSPSNKVTEKGKDVELRCDPISGHTALYWYRQSLGQGLEFLIYFQGNSAPDKSGLPSDRFSAERTGGSVSTLTIQRTQQEDSAVYLCASRETGATDTQYFGPGTRLTVL.

V gene TRBV7-2 combines with J gene TRBJ2-2; TRBD2 matches at 8 bases. There are 15 residues in the CDR3. Germline V lookup: CDR1 SGHTA, CDR2 FQGNSA. V gave up 1 base and J gave up 6 bases; unmatched junction bases: 4. In nucleotides, the CDR3 is TGTGCCAGCAGCTTAGGACTTAGCGGGGCCGGGGAGCTGTTTTTT. Protein product: CASSLGLSGAGELFF.

This sequence joins TRBV5-1 and TRBJ2-5; D might be TRBD1 (5 bases). Germline CDR1 is SGHRS and CDR2 is YFSETQ. The V end lost 7 bases, the J end lost 5 bases, and 18 bases lay between the germline ends. This CDR3 spans 14 amino acids. The CDR3 sequence: CASREGVAGETQYF. The CDR3, as DNA: TGCGCCAGCCGTGAAGGGGTGGCCGGGGAGACCCAGTACTTC.

The genes are TRBV5-1 and TRBJ2-3; a weak D match, TRBD1 (5 bases). The CDR3 loop spans 14 amino acids. Trimming left V 4 bases short and J 3 bases short, with 12 bases between. From germline, CDR1 is SGHRS and CDR2 YFSETQ. The CDR3 DNA follows: TGCGCCAGCAGCCCCCGGACAAATACAGATACGCAGTATTTT. Protein product: CASSPRTNTDTQYF.

This chain connects TRBV12-3 or TRBV12-4 to TRBJ1-6; TRBD1 is a possible D gene (6 bases). This CDR3 is built from 13 residues. Trimming removed 6 bases from V and 10 bases from J, with 13 bases in between. For the CDR3, the DNA is TGTGCCAGCAGGACACAGGGTCTCTCACCCCTCCACTTT. It encodes CASRTQGLSPLHF.

The rearrangement joins TRBV7-2 to TRBJ1-1, with 10 positions matching TRBD1. The V gene's germline CDR1 is SGHTA and CDR2 FQGNSA. This CDR3 is 16 amino acids long. The V and J ends lost 8 bases and 4 bases, in that order; junction bases with no gene match: 13. The CDR3 reads CASGLSDRGRVTEAFF. DNA for the CDR3: TGTGCCAGCGGCCTCTCCGACAGGGGGCGCGTCACTGAAGCTTTCTTT.

V is TRBV25-1 and J is TRBJ2-3; 8 bases fit TRBD2. The germline CDR1 and CDR2 sequences are MGHDK and SYGVNS. The CDR3 contains 13 residues. V lost 2 bases and J lost 5; bases outside the gene matches: 0. The DNA of the CDR3 is TGTGCCAGCAGTGAACTAGCGGGAGATACGCAGTATTTT. Encoded protein: CASSELAGDTQYF.

This clone was counted at least ten times. This chain uses TRBV11-2 with TRBJ1-2; TRBD1 matches at 7 bases. After removal of 5 bases from V and 8 bases from J, the junction contained 14 bases not matched to a gene. Germline V lookup: CDR1 SGHAT, CDR2 FQNNGV. The CDR3 is 15 amino acids. The CDR3 protein is CASSQVLQGPGGYTF. CDR3 DNA: TGTGCCAGCAGCCAAGTATTACAGGGGCCCGGCGGCTACACCTTC.

V and J are TRBV14 and TRBJ2-5, with D tentatively TRBD2 (6 bases). This CDR3 is 13 amino acids long. V lost 3 bases to trimming and J lost 9 bases, with 14 bases between them. Germline V CDR1 and CDR2: SGHDN, FVKESK. In nucleotides, the CDR3 is TGTGCCAGCAGCCAGGGTCCCGGAGGGGCCCAGTACTTC. Translated: CASSQGPGGAQYF.

This clone was counted ten times or more. This rearrangement joins TRBV7-9 to TRBJ2-2; perhaps TRBD2 as D (6 bases). Trimming took off 3 bases at V and 4 bases at J, with 9 bases between the two ends. The CDR3 has 14 amino acids. CDR1 SEHNR and CDR2 FQNEAQ come from the germline V gene (reference sequence). The CDR3 DNA reads as TGTGCCAGCAGCTTCGGGACTCTCACCGGGGAGCTGTTTTTT. It specifies CASSFGTLTGELFF.

The rearrangement links TRBV7-3 to TRBJ2-2, with D maybe TRBD1 (6 bases). The V gene's germline CDR1 is SGHTA and CDR2 FQGTGA. The CDR3 has 14 amino acids. Trimming stripped 5 bases from V and 3 bases from J, with 10 bases between. The CDR3 here is CASSRGQHTGELFF. CDR3 bases: TGTGCCAGCAGCCGCGGACAGCACACCGGGGAGCTGTTTTTT.

Here the CDR3 reads CASSELVGLFF. Written as DNA, the CDR3 is TGTGCCAGCAGTGAACTTGTCGGGCTGTTTTTT. The chain couples TRBV6-1 to TRBJ2-2; D gene unclear. V was cut by 2 bases and J by 13 bases, with 8 bases left in between. Germline lookup yields CDR1 MNHNS and CDR2 SASEGT. The CDR3 runs to 11 residues.

J is TRBJ1-3 and V is TRBV15; TRBD1 is a possible D gene (5 bases). Germline-derived CDR1 and CDR2 are LNHNV and YYDKDF (reference sequence). The CDR3 sequence is 15 residues long. The V and J ends lost 3 bases and 5 bases respectively, with 14 bases between them. This chain's CDR3 is CATSRDTRKRNTIYF. The DNA of the CDR3 is TGTGCCACCAGCAGGGACACACGAAAACGAAACACCATATATTTT.

The chain links TRBV2 to TRBJ1-5; 8 bases match TRBD1. The length of the CDR3 is 14 residues. J lost 6 bases, V lost 6 bases, and 7 bases had no gene match. CDR1 is SNHLY and CDR2 is FYNNEI in the germline V gene. CDR3 residues: CASRSGQGGQPQHF. For the CDR3, the DNA is TGTGCCAGCAGATCCGGACAGGGCGGTCAGCCCCAGCATTTT.

This chain joins TRBV18 and TRBJ1-1; D is possibly TRBD1 (5 bases). This CDR3 has 14 residues. Trimming stripped 5 bases from V and 0 bases from J, with 10 bases between. Germline V CDR1 and CDR2: KGHSH, LQKENI. The CDR3 loop is CASSALTVNTEAFF. In DNA, the CDR3 is TGTGCCAGCTCAGCGTTGACAGTGAACACTGAAGCTTTCTTT.

In its sample, this clone was seen once. The chain links TRBV19 to TRBJ1-2, with D possibly matching TRBD1 (5 bases). The CDR3 extends over 12 amino acids. Per germline, CDR1 LNHDA and CDR2 SQIVND (reference sequence). The V end was cut by 8 bases, the J end by 4 bases, with 11 bases between. The DNA for the CDR3 is TGTGCCAGTTTACAGGATCGCTATGGCTACACCTTC. Encoded protein: CASLQDRYGYTF.